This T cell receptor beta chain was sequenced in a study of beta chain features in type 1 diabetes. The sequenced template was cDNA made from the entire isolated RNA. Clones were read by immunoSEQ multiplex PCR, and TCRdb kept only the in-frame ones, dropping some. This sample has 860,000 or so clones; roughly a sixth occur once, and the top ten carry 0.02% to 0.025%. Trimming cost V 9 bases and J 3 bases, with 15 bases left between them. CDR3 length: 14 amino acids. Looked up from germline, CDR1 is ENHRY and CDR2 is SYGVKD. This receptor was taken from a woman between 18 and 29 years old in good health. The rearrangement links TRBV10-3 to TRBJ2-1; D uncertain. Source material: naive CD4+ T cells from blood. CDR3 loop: CAINGPGFYNEQFF. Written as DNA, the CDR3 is TGTGCCATAAACGGGCCAGGCTTCTACAATGAGCAGTTCTTC.